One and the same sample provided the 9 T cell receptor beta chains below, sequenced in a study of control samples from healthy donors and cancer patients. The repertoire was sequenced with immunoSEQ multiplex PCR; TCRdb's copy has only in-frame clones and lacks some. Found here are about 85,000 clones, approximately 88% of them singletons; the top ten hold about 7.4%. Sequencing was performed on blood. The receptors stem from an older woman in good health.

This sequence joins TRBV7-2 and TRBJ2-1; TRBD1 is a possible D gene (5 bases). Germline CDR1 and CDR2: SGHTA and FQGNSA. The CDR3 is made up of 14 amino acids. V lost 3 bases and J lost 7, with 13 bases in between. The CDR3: CASSLVGVENEQFF. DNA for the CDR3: TGTGCCAGCAGCTTGGTAGGGGTGGAGAATGAGCAGTTCTTC. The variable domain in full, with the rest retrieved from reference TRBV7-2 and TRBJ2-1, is GAGVSQSPSNKVTEKGKDVELRCDPISGHTALYWYRQSLGQGLEFLIYFQGNSAPDKSGLPSDRFSAERTGGSVSTLTIQRTQQEDSAVYLCASSLVGVENEQFFGPGTRLTVL.

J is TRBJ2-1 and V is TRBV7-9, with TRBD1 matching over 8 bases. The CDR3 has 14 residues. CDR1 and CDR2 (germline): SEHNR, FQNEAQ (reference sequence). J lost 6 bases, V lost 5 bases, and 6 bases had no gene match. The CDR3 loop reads CASSARDRPNEQFF. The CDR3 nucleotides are TGTGCCAGCAGCGCCAGGGACAGGCCCAATGAGCAGTTCTTC.

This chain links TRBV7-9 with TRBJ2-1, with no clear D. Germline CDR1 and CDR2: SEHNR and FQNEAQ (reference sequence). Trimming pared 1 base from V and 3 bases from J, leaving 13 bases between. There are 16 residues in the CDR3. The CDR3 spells CASSLGVAENYNEQFF. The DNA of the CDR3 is TGTGCCAGCAGCTTAGGAGTAGCAGAGAACTACAATGAGCAGTTCTTC.

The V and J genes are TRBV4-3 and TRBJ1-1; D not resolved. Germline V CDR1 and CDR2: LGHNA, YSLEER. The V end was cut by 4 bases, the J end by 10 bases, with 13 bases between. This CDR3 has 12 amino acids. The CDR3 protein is CASSPSIGRAFF. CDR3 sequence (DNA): TGCGCCAGCAGCCCGAGCATCGGTAGAGCTTTCTTT.

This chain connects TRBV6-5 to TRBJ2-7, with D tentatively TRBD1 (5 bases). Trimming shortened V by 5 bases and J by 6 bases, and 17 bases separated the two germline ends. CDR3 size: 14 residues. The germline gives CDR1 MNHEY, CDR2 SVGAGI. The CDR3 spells CASSLGPGAFEQYF. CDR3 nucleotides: TGTGCCAGCAGTCTCGGGCCTGGGGCCTTCGAGCAGTACTTC.

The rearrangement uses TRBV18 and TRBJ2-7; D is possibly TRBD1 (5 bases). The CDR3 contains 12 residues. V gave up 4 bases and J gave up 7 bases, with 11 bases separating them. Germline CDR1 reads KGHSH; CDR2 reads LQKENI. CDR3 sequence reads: CASSQSTEEQYF. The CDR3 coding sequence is TGTGCCAGCTCACAATCGACAGAGGAGCAGTACTTC. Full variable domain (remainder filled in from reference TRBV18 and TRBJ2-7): NAGVMQNPRHLVRRRGQEARLRCSPMKGHSHVYWYRQLPEEGLKFMVYLQKENIIDESGMPKERFSAEFPKEGPSILRIQQVVRGDSAAYFCASSQSTEEQYFGPGTRLTVT.

DNA of the CDR3: TGTGCCAGCAGCCCGCTAGCGGGGGCCTACGAGCAGTACTTC. Its protein product is CASSPLAGAYEQYF. The V and J genes are TRBV7-9 and TRBJ2-7; TRBD2 matches at 10 bases. Germline loops: CDR1 SEHNR, CDR2 FQNEAQ (reference sequence). Trimming at V came to 5 bases and at J to 2 bases, leaving 3 bases not matched to a gene. The CDR3 totals 14 residues.

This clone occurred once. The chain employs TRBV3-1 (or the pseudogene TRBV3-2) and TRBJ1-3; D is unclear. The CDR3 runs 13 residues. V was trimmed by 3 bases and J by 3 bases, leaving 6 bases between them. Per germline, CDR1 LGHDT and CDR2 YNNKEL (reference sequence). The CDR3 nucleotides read TGTGCCAGCAGCCAGGGGAGTGGAAACACCATATATTTT. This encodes CASSQGSGNTIYF.

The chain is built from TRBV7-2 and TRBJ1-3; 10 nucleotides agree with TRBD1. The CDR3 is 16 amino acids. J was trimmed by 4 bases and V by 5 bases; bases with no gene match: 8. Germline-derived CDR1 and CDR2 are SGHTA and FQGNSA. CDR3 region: CASSRRQGARGNTIYF. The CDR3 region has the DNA TGTGCCAGCAGCAGAAGACAGGGGGCGCGCGGAAACACCATATATTTT.